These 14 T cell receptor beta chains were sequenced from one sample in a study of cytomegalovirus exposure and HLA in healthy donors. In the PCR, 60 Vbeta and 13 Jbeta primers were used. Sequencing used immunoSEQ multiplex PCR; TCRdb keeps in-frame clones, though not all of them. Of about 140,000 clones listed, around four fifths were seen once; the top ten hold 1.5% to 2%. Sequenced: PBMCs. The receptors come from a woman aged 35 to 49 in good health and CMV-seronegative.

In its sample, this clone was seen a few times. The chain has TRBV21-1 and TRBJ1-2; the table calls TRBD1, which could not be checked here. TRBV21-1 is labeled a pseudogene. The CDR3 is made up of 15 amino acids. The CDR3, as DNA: TGTGCCAGCAGCAAAGCACAGCCCCACTTTTATGGCTACACCTTC. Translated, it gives CASSKAQPHFYGYTF.

DNA for the CDR3: TGCGCCAGCAGCCTAGGATTATTCGCTGGAAACACCATATATTTT. Amino acid sequence: CASSLGLFAGNTIYF. The rearrangement uses TRBV5-1 and TRBJ1-3; D unclear. This CDR3 is built from 15 residues. Germline loops: CDR1 SGHRS, CDR2 YFSETQ. V dropped 4 bases and J dropped 2 bases, with 13 bases sitting between them.

The DNA for the CDR3 is TGTGCCAGCAGTTACTCGGGGGGTTGGGGTTGGCAGTACTTC. Encoded protein: CASSYSGGWGWQYF. The V and J genes are TRBV6-5 and TRBJ2-7; weak D call: TRBD2 (6 bases). The V end was cut by 0 bases, the J end by 9 bases, with 15 bases between. Germline-derived CDR1 and CDR2 are MNHEY and SVGAGI. CDR3 length: 14 amino acids.

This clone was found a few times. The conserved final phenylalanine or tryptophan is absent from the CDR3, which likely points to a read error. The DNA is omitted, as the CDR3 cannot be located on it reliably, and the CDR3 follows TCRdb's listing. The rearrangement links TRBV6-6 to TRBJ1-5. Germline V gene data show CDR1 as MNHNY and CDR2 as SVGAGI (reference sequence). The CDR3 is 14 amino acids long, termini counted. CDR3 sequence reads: CASRRDSSNQPHHL.

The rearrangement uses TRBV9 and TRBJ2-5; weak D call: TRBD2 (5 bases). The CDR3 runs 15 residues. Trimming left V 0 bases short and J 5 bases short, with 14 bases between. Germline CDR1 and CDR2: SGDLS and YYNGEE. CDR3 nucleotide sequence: TGTGCCAGCAGCGTAGGGTACCTAGCCAGGGAGACCCAGTACTTC. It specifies CASSVGYLARETQYF. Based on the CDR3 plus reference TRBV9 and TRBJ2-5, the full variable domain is DSGVTQTPKHLITATGQRVTLRCSPRSGDLSVYWYQQSLDQGLQFLIQYYNGEERAKGNILERFSAQQFPDLHSELNLSSLELGDSALYFCASSVGYLARETQYFGPGTRLLVL.

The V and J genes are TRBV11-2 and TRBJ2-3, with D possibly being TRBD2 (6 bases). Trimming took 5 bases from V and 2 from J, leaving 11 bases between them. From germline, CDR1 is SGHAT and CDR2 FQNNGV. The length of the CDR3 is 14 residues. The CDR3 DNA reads TGTGCCAGCAGCCGGGACTTATACACAGATACGCAGTATTTT. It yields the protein CASSRDLYTDTQYF. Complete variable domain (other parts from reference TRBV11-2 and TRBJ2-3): EAGVAQSPRYKIIEKRQSVAFWCNPISGHATLYWYQQILGQGPKLLIQFQNNGVVDDSQLPKDRFSAERLKGVDSTLKIQPAKLEDSAVYLCASSRDLYTDTQYFGPGTRLTVL.

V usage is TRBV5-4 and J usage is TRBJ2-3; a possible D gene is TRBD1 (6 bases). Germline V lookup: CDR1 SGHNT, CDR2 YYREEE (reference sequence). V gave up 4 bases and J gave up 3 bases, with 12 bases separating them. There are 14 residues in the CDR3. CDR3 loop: CASSIPDRTDTQYF. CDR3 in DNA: TGTGCCAGCAGCATACCTGACAGGACAGATACGCAGTATTTT.

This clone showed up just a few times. CDR3 DNA: TGTGCCAGCAGTTTATACGCGGGAGGCACAGATACGCAGTATTTT. Its translation: CASSLYAGGTDTQYF. The chain has TRBV27 and TRBJ2-3; TRBD2 aligns across 7 bases. CDR1 and CDR2 (germline): MNHEY, SMNVEV (reference sequence). V lost 1 base to trimming and J lost 1 base; unmatched junction nucleotides: 2. The CDR3 consists of 15 residues.

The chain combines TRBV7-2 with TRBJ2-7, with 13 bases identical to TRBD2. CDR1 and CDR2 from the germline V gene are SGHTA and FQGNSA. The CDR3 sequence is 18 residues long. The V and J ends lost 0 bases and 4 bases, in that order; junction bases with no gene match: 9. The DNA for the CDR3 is TGTGCCAGCAGCTTAGCGTGGACTAGCGGGGGAGAGGCGTACGAGCAGTACTTC. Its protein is CASSLAWTSGGEAYEQYF.

For the CDR3, the DNA is TGTGCCAGCGCTGAACAGGGGGTTCAGTACTTC. It yields the protein CASAEQGVQYF. The V and J genes are TRBV25-1 and TRBJ2-4; 8 bases agree with TRBD1. Germline V lookup: CDR1 MGHDK, CDR2 SYGVNS. The CDR3 runs to 11 residues. Unmatched junction bases numbered 5, after V lost 8 bases and J lost 11 bases.

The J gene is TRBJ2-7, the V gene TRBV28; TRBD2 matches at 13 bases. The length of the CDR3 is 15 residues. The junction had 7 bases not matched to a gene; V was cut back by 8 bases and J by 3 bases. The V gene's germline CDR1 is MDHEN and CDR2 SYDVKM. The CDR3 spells CASVPRTSGSYEQYF. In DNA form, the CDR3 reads TGTGCCAGCGTCCCCCGGACTAGCGGGAGCTACGAGCAGTACTTC.

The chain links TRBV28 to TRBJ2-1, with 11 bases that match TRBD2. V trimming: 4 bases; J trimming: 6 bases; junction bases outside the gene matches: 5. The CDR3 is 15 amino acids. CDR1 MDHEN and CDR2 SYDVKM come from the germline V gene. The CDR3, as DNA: TGTGCCAGCAGTTCCGGGCTAGCGGGAGGCAATGAGCAGTTCTTC. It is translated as CASSSGLAGGNEQFF.

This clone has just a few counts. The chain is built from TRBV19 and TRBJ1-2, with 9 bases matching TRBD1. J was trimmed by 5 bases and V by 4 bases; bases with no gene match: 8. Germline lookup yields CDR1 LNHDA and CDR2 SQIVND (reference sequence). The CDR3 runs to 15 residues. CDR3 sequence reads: CASSRWDRDTYGYTF. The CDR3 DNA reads TGTGCCAGTAGTAGGTGGGACAGGGATACTTATGGCTACACCTTC.

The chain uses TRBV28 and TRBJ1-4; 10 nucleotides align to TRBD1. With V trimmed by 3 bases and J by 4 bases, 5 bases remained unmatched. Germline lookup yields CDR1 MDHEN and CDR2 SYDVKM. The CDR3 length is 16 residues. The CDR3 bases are TGTGCCAGCAGTTTGGGCCGGGACAGGGGTAATGAAAAACTGTTTTTT. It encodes CASSLGRDRGNEKLFF.